Presented here are 9 T cell receptor beta chains from one specimen sequenced in a study of shared clonotypes between healthy human individuals. This table comes from immunoSEQ multiplex PCR, and its TCRdb copy is limited to in-frame clones, with some not included. The sample has some 2.4 million clones, over 85% seen once. Sample: naive CD4+ T cells from PBMCs. Subset described: CD45RA+ positively selected. These receptors were obtained from a man between 18 and 29 years old in good health. Some clones in this sample may be carry-over from other donors' samples.

The J gene is TRBJ1-1, the V gene TRBV5-4; TRBD1 matches at 11 bases. Germline-derived CDR1 and CDR2 are SGHNT and YYREEE (reference sequence). V shed 3 bases, J shed 0 bases, and the junction held 4 bases outside the gene matches. The CDR3 has 16 residues. The CDR3 DNA follows: TGTGCCAGCAGCTGGCCGGACAGGGGGCTGAACACTGAAGCTTTCTTT. It translates to CASSWPDRGLNTEAFF.

The V call is TRBV7-2, the J call TRBJ2-5; maybe TRBD2 (7 bases). The V gene's germline CDR1 is SGHTA and CDR2 FQGNSA. Trimming shortened V by 5 bases and J by 3 bases, and 10 bases separated the two germline ends. This CDR3 comprises 13 residues. The CDR3 loop is CASSRGAEETQYF. The CDR3 DNA follows: TGTGCCAGCAGCCGGGGGGCAGAAGAGACCCAGTACTTC. Filled out from reference TRBV7-2 and TRBJ2-5, the complete variable domain reads GAGVSQSPSNKVTEKGKDVELRCDPISGHTALYWYRQSLGQGLEFLIYFQGNSAPDKSGLPSDRFSAERTGGSVSTLTIQRTQQEDSAVYLCASSRGAEETQYFGPGTRLLVL.

V gene TRBV5-1 combines with J gene TRBJ2-1; 7 bases map to TRBD1. The CDR3 covers 16 residues. Trimming removed 0 bases from V and 8 bases from J; junction bases left unmatched: 11. Per germline, CDR1 SGHRS and CDR2 YFSETQ. CDR3 protein: CASSLATGAGQHEQFF. The CDR3 nucleotides are TGCGCCAGCAGCTTGGCCACAGGGGCCGGCCAGCATGAGCAGTTCTTC.

DNA of the CDR3: TGTGCCAGCAGTTTTGGAGGGGCTTATGAAAAACTGTTTTTT. Translation gives CASSFGGAYEKLFF. The rearrangement uses TRBV28 and TRBJ1-4, with a tentative D call TRBD1 (5 bases). V gave up 3 bases and J gave up 6 bases, with 11 bases separating them. Germline loops: CDR1 MDHEN, CDR2 SYDVKM. This CDR3 is built from 14 residues.

This clone showed up just once. V is TRBV28 and J is TRBJ2-7, with unresolved D. This CDR3 comprises 15 residues. Germline CDR1 and CDR2: MDHEN and SYDVKM. V gave up 4 bases and J gave up 0 bases, with 13 bases separating them. The CDR3 region has the DNA TGTGCCAGCAGTTCCGAGGCCCCGGGCTCCTACGAGCAGTACTTC. It translates to CASSSEAPGSYEQYF.

As to this clone: This sample also contains other DNA sequences that code for the same CDR3. V gene TRBV5-1 combines with J gene TRBJ2-7; D may be TRBD1 (6 bases). V was shortened by 0 bases and J by 1 base, with 8 bases between the two germline ends. The V gene's germline CDR1 is SGHRS and CDR2 YFSETQ. The length of the CDR3 is 14 residues. The CDR3 DNA is TGCGCCAGCAGCTTGGGACAGGAGTCCTACGAGCAGTACTTC. Encoded protein: CASSLGQESYEQYF.

The DNA of the CDR3 is TGTGCCAGCAGCTTGGCAGGGCCCGGGGAGCTGTTTTTT. This codes for CASSLAGPGELFF. The chain couples TRBV5-4 to TRBJ2-2, with D tentatively TRBD1 (5 bases). The ends were cut back, 0 bases at V and 6 bases at J, with 6 bases in the middle. Germline loops: CDR1 SGHNT, CDR2 YYREEE (reference sequence). This CDR3 region has 13 residues.

About this clone itself: Other nucleotide sequences from this sample produce the same CDR3. V usage is TRBV5-1 and J usage is TRBJ2-2, with D possibly TRBD2 on 6 matching bases. The CDR3 length is 15 residues. V dropped 0 bases and J dropped 3 bases, with 9 bases sitting between them. Looked up from germline, CDR1 is SGHRS and CDR2 is YFSETQ. This CDR3 reads CASSLGGGDTGELFF. Here the CDR3 DNA reads TGCGCCAGCAGCTTGGGCGGCGGGGACACCGGGGAGCTGTTTTTT.

The chain combines TRBV7-2 with TRBJ1-4; no clear D gene. Trimming left V 1 base short and J 8 bases short, with 14 bases between. The germline gives CDR1 SGHTA, CDR2 FQGNSA. The CDR3 loop spans 15 amino acids. The CDR3, as DNA: TGTGCCAGCAGCTTAGTTTGGTCCGCTGAGGAAAAACTGTTTTTT. This codes for CASSLVWSAEEKLFF.